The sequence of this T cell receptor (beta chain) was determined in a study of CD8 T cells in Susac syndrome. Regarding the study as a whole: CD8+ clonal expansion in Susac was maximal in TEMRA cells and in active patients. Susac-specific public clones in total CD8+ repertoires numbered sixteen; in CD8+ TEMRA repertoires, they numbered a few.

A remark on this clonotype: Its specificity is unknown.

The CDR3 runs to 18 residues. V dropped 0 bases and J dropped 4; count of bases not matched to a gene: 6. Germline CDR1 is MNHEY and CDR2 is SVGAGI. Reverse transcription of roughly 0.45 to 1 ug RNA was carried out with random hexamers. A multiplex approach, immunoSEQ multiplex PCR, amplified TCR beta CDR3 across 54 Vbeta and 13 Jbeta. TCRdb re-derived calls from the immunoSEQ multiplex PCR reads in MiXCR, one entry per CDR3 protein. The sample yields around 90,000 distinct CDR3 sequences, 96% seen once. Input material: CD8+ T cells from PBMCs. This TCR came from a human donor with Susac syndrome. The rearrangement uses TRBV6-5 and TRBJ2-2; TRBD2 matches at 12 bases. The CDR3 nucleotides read TGTGCCAGCAGTTACTCGAAAACTAGCGGGGGGTCCACCGGGGAGCTGTTTTTT. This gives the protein CASSYSKTSGGSTGELFF.